The sequence of this TCR beta chain was determined in a study of T cell responses to AZD1222 COVID-19 vaccine. Sequenced by immunoSEQ multiplex PCR; TCRdb stores in-frame clones only, minus some. The table records under 200,000 clones, about nine tenths of them present only once. Study observations and caveats: Clonal diversity was possibly underestimated, and white British individuals and females predominated among donors.

This CDR3 is built from 16 residues. Per germline, CDR1 LGHDT and CDR2 YNNKEL (reference sequence). The V end was cut by 4 bases, the J end by 8 bases, with 20 bases between. A remark on this clone: The target antigen is unknown.

The receptor's source is an adult in good health. The specimen comprised peripheral blood, sampled on day 0 of AZD1222 vaccination. V is TRBV3-1 (or the pseudogene TRBV3-2) and J is TRBJ1-4, with D maybe TRBD1 (5 bases). CDR3 residues: CASSPFHSGADEKLFF. CDR3 DNA sequence: TGTGCCAGCAGCCCCTTTCACTCCGGGGCGGACGAAAAACTGTTTTTT.